This T cell receptor (beta chain) was documented in a study of OX40 agonist ivuxolimab in advanced cancers. Whole-study findings and limits: CD8+ T cells (on average) carried more expanded clones than CD4+ T cells.

The assay was immunoSEQ multiplex PCR, and TCRdb's table has in-frame clones only and misses some. The table lists over 60,000 clones, about 91% of them singletons. This clone was seen just once. What it recognizes is unknown. Germline CDR1 and CDR2: MRHNA and SNTAGT. CDR3 length equals 14 residues. V shed 5 bases and J 8 bases; nucleotides not matched to a gene: 5. This sample comprised CD4+ or CD8+ T cells sorted from blood, obtained in a trial of the OX40 agonist ivuxolimab. The chain couples TRBV6-4 to TRBJ2-1; 11 bases are shared with TRBD2. This receptor was obtained from an adult with an advanced solid tumor such as melanoma, head and neck, liver or kidney cancer. CDR3 bases: TGTGCCAGCAGTCAGACTAGCGGGGTATATGAGCAGTTCTTC. Protein sequence: CASSQTSGVYEQFF.